The entry below gives a single T cell receptor beta chain sequence along with its context. These data belong to a study of blood T cell repertoires in COVID-19. Germline CDR1 and CDR2: LNHDA and SQIVND (reference sequence). The CDR3 totals 15 residues. The V segment lost 7 bases and the J segment 1 base; nucleotides outside the gene matches: 5. The protocol was immunoSEQ multiplex PCR, while the TCRdb copy is restricted to in-frame clones and leaves out a portion. The table records roughly 220,000 clones, 88% of them present only once. The J gene is TRBJ2-5, the V gene TRBV19; 11 bases agree with TRBD1. The specimen sequenced was PBMCs or T cells enriched from blood (not recorded which). The clonotype comes from a woman aged 50 to 60 with acute COVID-19. The CDR3 region is CASKRDRGAQETQYF. CDR3 DNA sequence: TGTGCCAGTAAGAGGGACAGGGGGGCCCAAGAGACCCAGTACTTC. The full variable domain, its missing parts supplied by reference TRBV19 and TRBJ2-5, is DGGITQSPKYLFRKEGQNVTLSCEQNLNHDAMYWYRQDPGQGLRLIYYSQIVNDFQKGDIAEGYSVSREKKESFPLTVTSAQKNPTAFYLCASKRDRGAQETQYFGPGTRLLVL.